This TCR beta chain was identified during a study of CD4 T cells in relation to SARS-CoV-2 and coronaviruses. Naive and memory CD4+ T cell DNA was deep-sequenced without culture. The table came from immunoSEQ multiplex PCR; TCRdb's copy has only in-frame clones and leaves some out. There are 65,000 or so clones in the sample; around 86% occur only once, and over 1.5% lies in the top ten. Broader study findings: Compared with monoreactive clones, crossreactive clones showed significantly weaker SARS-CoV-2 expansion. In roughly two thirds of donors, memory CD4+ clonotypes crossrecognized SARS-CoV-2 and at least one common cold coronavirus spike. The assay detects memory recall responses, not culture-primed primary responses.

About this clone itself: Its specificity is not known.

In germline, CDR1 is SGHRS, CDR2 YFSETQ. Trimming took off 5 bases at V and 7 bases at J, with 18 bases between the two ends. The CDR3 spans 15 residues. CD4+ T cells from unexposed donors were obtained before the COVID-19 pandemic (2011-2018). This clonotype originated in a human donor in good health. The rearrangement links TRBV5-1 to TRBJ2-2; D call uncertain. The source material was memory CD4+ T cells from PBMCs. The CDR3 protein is CASSLSMRRNGELFF. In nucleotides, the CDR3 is TGCGCCAGCAGTTTATCTATGAGGCGGAACGGGGAGCTGTTTTTT.